This record concerns one T cell receptor (beta chain) sequence. The antigen remains unidentified. These data come from a study of shared clonotypes between healthy human individuals. Per the authors' pipeline: Filtering was not the same, since immunoSEQ gave junction-only sequences without quality scores. TCRdb's table, derived via immunoSEQ multiplex PCR, lists solely in-frame clones and lacks some. That table furnishes V, J and clone size, whereas the DNA furnished D and trimming. Here the sample spans about 470,000 clones, roughly 77% being singletons. Study conclusions and caveats: In having few donors, the study represented limited genetic and exposure-history diversity.

V dropped 4 bases and J dropped 2; count of bases not matched to a gene: 5. This CDR3 has 15 amino acids. Germline CDR1 is SGHKS and CDR2 is YYEKEE (reference sequence). The sequenced material came from PBMCs. The clonotype comes from a woman aged 40 to 50 in good health. Some clones in this sample may be carry-over from other donors' samples. The chain employs TRBV5-5 and TRBJ1-4; the match to TRBD1 covers 7 bases. The CDR3 loop reads CASSTPGQTNEKLFF. The CDR3 DNA reads TGTGCCAGCAGCACCCCGGGACAGACTAATGAAAAACTGTTTTTT.